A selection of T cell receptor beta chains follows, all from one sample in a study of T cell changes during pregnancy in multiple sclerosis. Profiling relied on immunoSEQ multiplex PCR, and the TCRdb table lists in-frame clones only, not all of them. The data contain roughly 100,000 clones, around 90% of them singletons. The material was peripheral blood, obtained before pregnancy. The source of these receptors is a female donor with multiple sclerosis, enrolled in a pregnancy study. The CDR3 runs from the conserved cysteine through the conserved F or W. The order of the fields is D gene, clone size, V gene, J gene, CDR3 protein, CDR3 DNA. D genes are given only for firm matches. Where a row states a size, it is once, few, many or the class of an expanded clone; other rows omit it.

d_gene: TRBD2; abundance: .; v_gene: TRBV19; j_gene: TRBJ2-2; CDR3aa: CASSISGINTGELFF; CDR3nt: TGTGCCAGTAGTATTAGCGGGATAAACACCGGGGAGCTGTTTTTT
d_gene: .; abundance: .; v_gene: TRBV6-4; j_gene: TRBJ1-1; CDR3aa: CASSEENAKRVWAEAFF; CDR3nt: TGTGCCAGCAGTGAAGAAAACGCGAAGAGGGTATGGGCTGAAGCTTTCTTT
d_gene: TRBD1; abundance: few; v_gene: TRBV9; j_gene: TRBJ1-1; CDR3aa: CASSAQGQGTEAFF; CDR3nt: TGTGCCAGCAGCGCACAGGGGCAGGGCACTGAAGCTTTCTTT
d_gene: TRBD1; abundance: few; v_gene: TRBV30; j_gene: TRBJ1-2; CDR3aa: CAWTRTGTHGYTF; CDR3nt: TGTGCCTGGACAAGGACAGGGACCCATGGCTACACCTTC
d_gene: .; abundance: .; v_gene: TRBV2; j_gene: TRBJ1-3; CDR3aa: CASSQLKRDTSGNTIYF; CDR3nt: TGTGCCAGCAGTCAGCTCAAGAGGGACACCTCTGGAAACACCATATATTTT
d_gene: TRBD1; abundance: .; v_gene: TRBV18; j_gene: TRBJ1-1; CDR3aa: CASSLKFDTGGGTEAFF; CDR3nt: TGTGCCAGCTCGCTCAAATTCGACACAGGGGGCGGCACTGAAGCTTTCTTT
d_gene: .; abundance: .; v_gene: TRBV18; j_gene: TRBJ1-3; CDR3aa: CASSLGLLSGNTIYF; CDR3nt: TGTGCCAGCTCGCTGGGACTGCTCTCTGGAAACACCATATATTTT
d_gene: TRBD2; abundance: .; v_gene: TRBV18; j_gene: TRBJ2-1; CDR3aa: CASSRPTSGSSDEQFF; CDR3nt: TGTGCCAGCTCACGACCGACTAGCGGGAGTTCGGATGAGCAGTTCTTC
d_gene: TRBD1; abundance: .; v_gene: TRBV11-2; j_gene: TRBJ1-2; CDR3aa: CASSLGAGGGYTF; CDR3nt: TGTGCCAGCAGCTTAGGGGCAGGGGGAGGCTACACCTTC
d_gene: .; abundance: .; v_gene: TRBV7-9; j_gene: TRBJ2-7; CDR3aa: CASSFSISEQYF; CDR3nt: TGTGCCAGCAGCTTCTCTATTTCCGAGCAGTACTTC
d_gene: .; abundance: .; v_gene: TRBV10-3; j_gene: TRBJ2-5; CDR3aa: CATKGQTQETQYF; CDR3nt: TGTGCCACCAAGGGACAAACCCAAGAGACCCAGTACTTC
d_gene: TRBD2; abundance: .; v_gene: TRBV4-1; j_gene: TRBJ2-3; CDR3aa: CASSLSGGANFPDTQYF; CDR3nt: TGCGCCAGCAGCCTTAGCGGGGGGGCCAATTTTCCAGATACGCAGTATTTT
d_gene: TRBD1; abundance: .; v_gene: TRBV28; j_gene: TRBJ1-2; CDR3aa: CASSFPGQGSPLNYGYTF; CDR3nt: TGTGCCAGCAGTTTCCCCGGACAGGGGTCACCCTTGAACTATGGCTACACCTTC
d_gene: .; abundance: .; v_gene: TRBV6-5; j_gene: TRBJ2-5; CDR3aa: CASSGLVWETQYF; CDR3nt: TGTGCCAGCAGTGGCTTGGTGTGGGAGACCCAGTACTTC
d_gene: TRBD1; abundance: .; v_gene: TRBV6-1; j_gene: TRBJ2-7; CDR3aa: CASREQGGTYEQYF; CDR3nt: TGTGCCAGCAGGGAACAGGGGGGCACCTACGAGCAGTACTTC
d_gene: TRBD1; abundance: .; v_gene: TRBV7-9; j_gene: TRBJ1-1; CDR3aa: CASSLMPTGAWGTEAFF; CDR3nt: TGTGCCAGCAGCTTAATGCCCACAGGGGCGTGGGGCACTGAAGCTTTCTTT
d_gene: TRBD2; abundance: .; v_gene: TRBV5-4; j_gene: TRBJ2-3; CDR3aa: CASSSTSVSTDTQYF; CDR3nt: TGTGCCAGCAGCTCGACTAGCGTGAGCACAGATACGCAGTATTTT
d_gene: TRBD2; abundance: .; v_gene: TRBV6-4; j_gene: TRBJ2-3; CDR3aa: CASSAGTSGVDTQYF; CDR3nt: TGTGCCAGCAGTGCCGGGACTAGCGGGGTAGATACGCAGTATTTT
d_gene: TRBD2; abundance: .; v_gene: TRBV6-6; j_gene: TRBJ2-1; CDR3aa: CASSNLAGGPYNEQFF; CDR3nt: TGTGCCAGCAGTAACCTAGCGGGGGGGCCTTACAATGAGCAGTTCTTC
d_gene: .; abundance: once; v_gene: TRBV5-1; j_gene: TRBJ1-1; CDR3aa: CASSWTAGDTEAFF; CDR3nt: TGCGCCAGCAGCTGGACTGCAGGCGACACTGAAGCTTTCTTT
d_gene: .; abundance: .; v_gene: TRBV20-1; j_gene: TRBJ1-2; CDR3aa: CSAKRQRGYTF; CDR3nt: TGCAGTGCGAAACGACAGCGTGGCTACACCTTC
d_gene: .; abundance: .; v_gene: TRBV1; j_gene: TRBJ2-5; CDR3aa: CTSSQDRSSGRCGETQYF; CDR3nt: TGCACCAGCAGCCAAGACCGTTCTAGCGGGAGATGTGGGGAGACCCAGTACTTC
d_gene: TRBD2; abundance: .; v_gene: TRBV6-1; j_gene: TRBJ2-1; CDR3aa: CASSEVSGRALYNEQFF; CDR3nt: TGTGCCAGCAGTGAAGTGAGCGGGAGGGCCCTCTACAATGAGCAGTTCTTC
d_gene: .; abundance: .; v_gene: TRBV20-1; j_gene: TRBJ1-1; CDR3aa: CSARLTEAFF; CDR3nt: TGCAGTGCTAGATTAACTGAAGCTTTCTTT
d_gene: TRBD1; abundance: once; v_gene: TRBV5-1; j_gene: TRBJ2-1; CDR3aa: CASSPGQTFYNEQFF; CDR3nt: TGCGCCAGCAGCCCGGGACAGACCTTCTACAATGAGCAGTTCTTC
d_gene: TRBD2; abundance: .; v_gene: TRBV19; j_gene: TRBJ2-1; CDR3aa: CASSKAPGLASWEQFF; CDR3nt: TGTGCCAGTAGTAAAGCTCCGGGACTAGCTTCATGGGAGCAGTTCTTC
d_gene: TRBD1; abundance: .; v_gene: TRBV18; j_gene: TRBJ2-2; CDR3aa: CASSPLLGPTKGTAVTGELFF; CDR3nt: TGTGCCAGCTCACCACTACTAGGCCCCACCAAAGGGACAGCAGTGACCGGGGAGCTGTTTTTT
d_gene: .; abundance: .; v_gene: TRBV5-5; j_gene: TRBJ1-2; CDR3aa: CASSRTAPDYGYTF; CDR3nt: TGTGCCAGCAGCAGGACAGCCCCAGACTATGGCTACACCTTC
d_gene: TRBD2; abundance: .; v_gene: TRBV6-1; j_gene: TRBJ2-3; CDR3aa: CASSEAVSGGGNTVTQYF; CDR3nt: TGTGCCAGCAGTGAAGCGGTATCCGGGGGGGGCAATACGGTTACGCAGTATTTT
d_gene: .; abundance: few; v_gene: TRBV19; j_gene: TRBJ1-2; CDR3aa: CASSTKGTSYGYTF; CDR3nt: TGTGCCAGTAGTACGAAAGGGACATCATATGGCTACACCTTC
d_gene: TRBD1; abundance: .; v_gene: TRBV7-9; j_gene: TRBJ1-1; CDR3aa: CASSLGLGQGTSGAFF; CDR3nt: TGTGCCAGCAGCTTAGGGCTAGGACAGGGGACGAGCGGGGCTTTCTTT
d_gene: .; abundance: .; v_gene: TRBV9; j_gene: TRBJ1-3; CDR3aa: CASSPLGRPSGNTIYF; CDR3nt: TGTGCCAGCAGCCCCCTTGGGAGACCCTCTGGAAACACCATATATTTT
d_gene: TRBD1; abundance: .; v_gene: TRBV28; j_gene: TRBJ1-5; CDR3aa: CASSPGQGSNQPQHF; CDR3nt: TGTGCCAGCAGTCCTGGACAGGGGAGCAATCAGCCCCAGCATTTT
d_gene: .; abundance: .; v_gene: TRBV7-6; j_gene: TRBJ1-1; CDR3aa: CASSQKRGTEAFF; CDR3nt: TGTGCCAGCAGCCAAAAGCGCGGGACTGAAGCTTTCTTT
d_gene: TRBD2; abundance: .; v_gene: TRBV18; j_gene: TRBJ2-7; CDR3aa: CASSPLTGTRGEQYF; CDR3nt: TGTGCCAGCTCACCTTTGACCGGGACTAGGGGGGAGCAGTACTTC
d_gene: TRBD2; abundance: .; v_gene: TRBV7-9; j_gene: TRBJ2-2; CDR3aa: CASSLAGLADEDWTGELFF; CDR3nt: TGTGCCAGCAGCTTAGCGGGACTAGCGGATGAGGATTGGACCGGGGAGCTGTTTTTT
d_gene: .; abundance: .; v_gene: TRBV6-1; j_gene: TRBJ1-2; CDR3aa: CASSDWTYNYGYTF; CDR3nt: TGTGCCAGCAGTGATTGGACATATAACTATGGCTACACCTTC
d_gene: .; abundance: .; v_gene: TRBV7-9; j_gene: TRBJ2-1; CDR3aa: CASSRPFGGEYNEQFF; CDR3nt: TGTGCCAGCAGCCGCCCCTTCGGGGGAGAATACAATGAGCAGTTCTTC
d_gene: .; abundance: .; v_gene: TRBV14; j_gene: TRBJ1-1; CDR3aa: CASSQELWALNTEAFF; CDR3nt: TGTGCCAGCAGCCAAGAATTGTGGGCCCTGAACACTGAAGCTTTCTTT
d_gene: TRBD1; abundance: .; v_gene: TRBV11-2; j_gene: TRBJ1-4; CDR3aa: CASSLSRGPVEKLFF; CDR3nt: TGTGCCAGCAGCTTAAGTAGGGGGCCGGTAGAAAAACTGTTTTTT
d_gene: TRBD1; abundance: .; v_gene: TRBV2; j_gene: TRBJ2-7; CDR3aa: CASNQGQGYEQYF; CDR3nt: TGTGCCAGCAACCAGGGACAGGGCTACGAGCAGTACTTC
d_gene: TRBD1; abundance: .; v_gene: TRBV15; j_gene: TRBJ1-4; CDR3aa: CATSRAGTGVVLFF; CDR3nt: TGTGCCACCAGCAGGGCCGGGACAGGGGTAGTGCTGTTTTTT
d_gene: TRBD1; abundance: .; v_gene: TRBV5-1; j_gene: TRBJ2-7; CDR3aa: CASSTSTRDRDEQYF; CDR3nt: TGCGCCAGCAGCACGTCGACCCGGGACAGGGACGAGCAGTACTTC
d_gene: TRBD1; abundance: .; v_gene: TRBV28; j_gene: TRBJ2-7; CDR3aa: CATTGQAYEQYF; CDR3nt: TGTGCCACTACGGGACAGGCCTACGAGCAGTACTTC
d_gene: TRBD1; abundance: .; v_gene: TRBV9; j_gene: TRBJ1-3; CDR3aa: CASSVEGAAGNTIYF; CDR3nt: TGTGCCAGCAGCGTAGAGGGGGCAGCCGGAAACACCATATATTTT
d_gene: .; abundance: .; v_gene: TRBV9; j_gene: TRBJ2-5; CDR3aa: CASSVAPGVADVRETQYF; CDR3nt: TGTGCCAGCAGCGTAGCTCCGGGAGTAGCGGACGTCAGGGAGACCCAGTACTTC
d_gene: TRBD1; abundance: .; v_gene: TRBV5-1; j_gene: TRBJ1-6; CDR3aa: CASSLGQGNSPLHF; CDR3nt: TGCGCCAGCAGCCTAGGACAGGGGAATTCACCCCTCCACTTT
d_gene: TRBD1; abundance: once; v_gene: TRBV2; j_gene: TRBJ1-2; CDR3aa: CAIPLRGRGEGYTF; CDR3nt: TGTGCCATCCCCCTCCGAGGCAGGGGGGAAGGATACACCTTC
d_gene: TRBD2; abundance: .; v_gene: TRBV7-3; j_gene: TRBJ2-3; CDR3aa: CASSPRVAGGPASTDTQYF; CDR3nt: TGTGCCAGCAGCCCCCGCGTAGCGGGGGGGCCCGCGAGCACAGATACGCAGTATTTT
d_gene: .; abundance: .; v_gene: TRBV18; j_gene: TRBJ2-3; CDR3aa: CASSPQSTDTQYF; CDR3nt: TGTGCCAGCTCCCCCCAAAGCACAGATACGCAGTATTTT
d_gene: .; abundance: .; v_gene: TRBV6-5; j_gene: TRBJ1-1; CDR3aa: CASSYSGLYNTEAFF; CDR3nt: TGTGCCAGCAGTTACTCGGGCCTCTACAACACTGAAGCTTTCTTT
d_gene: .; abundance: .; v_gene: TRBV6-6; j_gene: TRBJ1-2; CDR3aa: CASSYGAGRNYGYTF; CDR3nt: TGTGCCAGCAGTTACGGGGCAGGGCGGAACTATGGCTACACCTTC